One sample yielded the 3 T cell receptor beta chains listed below, sequenced in a study of glioma-infiltrating T cells after dendritic cell vaccination. Time point described: after dendritic cell vaccination, including at tumor progression/relapse. The table came from immunoSEQ multiplex PCR; TCRdb's copy has only in-frame clones and leaves some out. The table has 99,000 or so clones, approximately 80% seen once. The sequences come from blood, collected after dendritic cell vaccination. These receptors originate from a human donor with glioblastoma.

The gene calls are TRBV7-8 and TRBJ2-7; 14 positions match TRBD2. CDR1 is SGHVS and CDR2 is FQNEAQ in the germline V gene. With V trimmed by 3 bases and J by 0 bases, 1 base remained unmatched. This CDR3 has 16 amino acids. CDR3: CASSFGTSGGSYEQYF. CDR3 sequence (DNA): TGTGCCAGCAGCTTCGGGACTAGCGGGGGCTCCTACGAGCAGTACTTC.

This clone was detected a few times. The chain couples TRBV6-5 to TRBJ1-2; 9 nucleotides agree with TRBD1. Looked up from germline, CDR1 is MNHEY and CDR2 is SVGAGI. The V and J ends lost 0 bases and 4 bases, in that order; junction bases with no gene match: 6. The CDR3 extends over 16 amino acids. The CDR3 nucleotides are TGTGCCAGCAGTTACTCGCCGGGACAGGGTGGCTATGGCTACACCTTC. Residues: CASSYSPGQGGYGYTF.

J is TRBJ1-5 and V is TRBV6-5; a possible D gene is TRBD1 (6 bases). The V gene lost 5 bases and the J gene lost 2 bases, with 13 bases spanning the gap. The germline V gene encodes CDR1 MNHEY and CDR2 SVGAGI. The CDR3 covers 15 residues. CDR3 residues: CASSKQGGRNQPQHF. The CDR3 DNA sequence: TGTGCCAGCAGTAAACAGGGCGGACGCAATCAGCCCCAGCATTTT.